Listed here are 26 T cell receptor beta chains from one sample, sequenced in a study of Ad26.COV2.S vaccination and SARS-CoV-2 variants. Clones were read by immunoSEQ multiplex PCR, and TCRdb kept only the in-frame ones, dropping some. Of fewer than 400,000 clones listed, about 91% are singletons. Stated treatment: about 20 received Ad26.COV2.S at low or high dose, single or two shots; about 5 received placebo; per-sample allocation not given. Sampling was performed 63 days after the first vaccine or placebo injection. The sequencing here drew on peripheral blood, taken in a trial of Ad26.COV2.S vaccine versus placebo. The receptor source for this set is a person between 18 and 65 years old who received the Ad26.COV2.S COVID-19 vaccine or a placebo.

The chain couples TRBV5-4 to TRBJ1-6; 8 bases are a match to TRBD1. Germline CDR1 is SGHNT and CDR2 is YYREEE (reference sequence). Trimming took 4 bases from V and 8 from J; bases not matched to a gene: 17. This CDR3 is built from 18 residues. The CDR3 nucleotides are TGTGCCAGCAGCAAAGGGACAGGCGCTGACCGGGGGGATTCACCCCTCCACTTT. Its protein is CASSKGTGADRGDSPLHF.

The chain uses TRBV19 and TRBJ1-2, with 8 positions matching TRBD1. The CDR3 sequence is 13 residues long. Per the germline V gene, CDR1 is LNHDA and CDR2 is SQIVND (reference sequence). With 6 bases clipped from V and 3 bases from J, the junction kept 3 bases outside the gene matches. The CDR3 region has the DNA TGTGCCAGTAGAAACAGGGGGGACTATGGCTACACCTTC. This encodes CASRNRGDYGYTF.

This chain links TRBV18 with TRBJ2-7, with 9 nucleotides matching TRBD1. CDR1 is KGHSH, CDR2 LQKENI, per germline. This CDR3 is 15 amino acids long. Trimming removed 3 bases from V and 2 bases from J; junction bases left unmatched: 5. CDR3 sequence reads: CASSPTGGEAYEQYF. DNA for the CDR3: TGTGCCAGCTCACCCACAGGGGGCGAAGCCTACGAGCAGTACTTC.

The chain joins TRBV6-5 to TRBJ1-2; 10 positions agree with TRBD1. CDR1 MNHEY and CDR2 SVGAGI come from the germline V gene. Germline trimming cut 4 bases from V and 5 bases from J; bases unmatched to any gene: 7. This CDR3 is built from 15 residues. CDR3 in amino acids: CASSFRDRGGYGYTF. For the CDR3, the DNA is TGTGCCAGCAGTTTCCGGGACAGGGGCGGGTATGGCTACACCTTC.

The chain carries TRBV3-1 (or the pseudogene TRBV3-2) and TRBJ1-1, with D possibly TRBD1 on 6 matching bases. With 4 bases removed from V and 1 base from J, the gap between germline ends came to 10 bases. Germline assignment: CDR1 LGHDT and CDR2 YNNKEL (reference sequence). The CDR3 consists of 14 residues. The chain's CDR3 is CASSPRDTNTEAFF. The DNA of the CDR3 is TGTGCCAGCAGCCCCCGGGACACGAACACTGAAGCTTTCTTT.

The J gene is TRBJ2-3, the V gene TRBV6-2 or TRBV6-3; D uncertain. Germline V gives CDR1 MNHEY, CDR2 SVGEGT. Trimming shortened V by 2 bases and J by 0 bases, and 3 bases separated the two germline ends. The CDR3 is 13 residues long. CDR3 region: CASSYRSTDTQYF. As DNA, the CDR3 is TGTGCCAGCAGTTACCGCAGCACAGATACGCAGTATTTT.

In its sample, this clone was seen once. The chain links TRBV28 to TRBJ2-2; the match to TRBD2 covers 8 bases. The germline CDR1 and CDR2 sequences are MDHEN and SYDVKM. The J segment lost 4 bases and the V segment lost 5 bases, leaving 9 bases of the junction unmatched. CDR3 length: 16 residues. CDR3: CASSQRGLAFTGELFF. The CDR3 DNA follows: TGTGCCAGCAGTCAGCGGGGGCTAGCCTTCACCGGGGAGCTGTTTTTT. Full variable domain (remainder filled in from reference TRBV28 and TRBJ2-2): DVKVTQSSRYLVKRTGEKVFLECVQDMDHENMFWYRQDPGLGLRLIYFSYDVKMKEKGDIPEGYSVSREKKERFSLILESASTNQTSMYLCASSQRGLAFTGELFFGEGSRLTVL.

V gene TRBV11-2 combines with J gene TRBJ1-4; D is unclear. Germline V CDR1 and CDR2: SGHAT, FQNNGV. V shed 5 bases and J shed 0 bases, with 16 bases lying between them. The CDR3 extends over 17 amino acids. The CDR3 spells CASSPRGPGTTNEKLFF. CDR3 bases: TGTGCCAGCAGCCCCCGAGGGCCGGGAACAACTAATGAAAAACTGTTTTTT.

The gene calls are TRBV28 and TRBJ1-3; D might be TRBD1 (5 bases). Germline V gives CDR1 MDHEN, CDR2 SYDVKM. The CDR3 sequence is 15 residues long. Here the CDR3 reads CASARRGVRGNTIYF. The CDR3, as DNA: TGTGCAAGCGCCCGACGGGGGGTCCGAGGAAACACCATATATTTT.

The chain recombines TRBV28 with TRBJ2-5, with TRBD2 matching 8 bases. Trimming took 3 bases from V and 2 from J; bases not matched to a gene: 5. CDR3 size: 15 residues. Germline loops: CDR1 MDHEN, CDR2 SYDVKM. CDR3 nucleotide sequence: TGTGCCAGCAGTTTTAAACGGGGGGGTCAAGAGACCCAGTACTTC. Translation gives CASSFKRGGQETQYF.

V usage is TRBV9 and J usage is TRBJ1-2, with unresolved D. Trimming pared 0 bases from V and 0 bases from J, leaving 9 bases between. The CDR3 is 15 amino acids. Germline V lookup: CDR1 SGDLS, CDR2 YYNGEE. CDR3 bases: TGTGCCAGCAGCGTAGATGGGGAGACTAACTATGGCTACACCTTC. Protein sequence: CASSVDGETNYGYTF.

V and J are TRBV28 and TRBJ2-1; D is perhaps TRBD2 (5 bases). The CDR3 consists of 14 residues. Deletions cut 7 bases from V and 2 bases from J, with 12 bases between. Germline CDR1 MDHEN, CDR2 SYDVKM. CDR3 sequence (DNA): TGTGCCAGCATTGAGGGATTCCCCTACAATGAGCAGTTCTTC. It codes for CASIEGFPYNEQFF.

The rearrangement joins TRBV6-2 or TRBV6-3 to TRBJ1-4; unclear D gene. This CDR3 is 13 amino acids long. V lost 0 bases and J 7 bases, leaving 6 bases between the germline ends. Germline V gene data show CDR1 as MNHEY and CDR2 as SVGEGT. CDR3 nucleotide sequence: TGTGCCAGCAGTTACTCGGTACTTGAAAAACTGTTTTTT. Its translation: CASSYSVLEKLFF.

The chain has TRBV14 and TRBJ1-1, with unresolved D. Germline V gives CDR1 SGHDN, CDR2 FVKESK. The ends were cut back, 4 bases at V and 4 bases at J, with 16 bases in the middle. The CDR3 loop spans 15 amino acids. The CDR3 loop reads CASSRSYRGSTEAFF. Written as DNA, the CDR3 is TGTGCCAGCAGCCGCAGCTACCGAGGGAGCACTGAAGCTTTCTTT.

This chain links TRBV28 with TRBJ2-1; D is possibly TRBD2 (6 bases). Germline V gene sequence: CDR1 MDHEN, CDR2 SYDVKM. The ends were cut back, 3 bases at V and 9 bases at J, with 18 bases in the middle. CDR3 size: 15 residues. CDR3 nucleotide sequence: TGTGCCAGCAGTTTCGCGGAGGGCCGTTTTATTGAGCAGTTCTTC. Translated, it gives CASSFAEGRFIEQFF.

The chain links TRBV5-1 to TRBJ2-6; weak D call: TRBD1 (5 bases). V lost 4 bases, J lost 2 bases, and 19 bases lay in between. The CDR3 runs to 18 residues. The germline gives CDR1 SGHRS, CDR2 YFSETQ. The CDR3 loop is CASSHGQQTTPGANVLTF. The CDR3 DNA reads TGCGCCAGCAGCCACGGACAACAGACCACGCCTGGGGCCAACGTCCTGACTTTC.

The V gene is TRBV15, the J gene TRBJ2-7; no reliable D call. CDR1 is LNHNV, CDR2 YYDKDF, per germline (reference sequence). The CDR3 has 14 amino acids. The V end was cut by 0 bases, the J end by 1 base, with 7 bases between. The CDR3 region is CATSRDMGSYEQYF. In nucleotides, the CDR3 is TGTGCCACCAGCAGAGATATGGGTTCCTACGAGCAGTACTTC.

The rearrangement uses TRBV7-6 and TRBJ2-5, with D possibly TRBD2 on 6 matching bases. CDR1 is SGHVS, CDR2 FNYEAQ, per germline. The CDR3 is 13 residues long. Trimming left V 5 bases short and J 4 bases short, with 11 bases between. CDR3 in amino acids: CASSRGDSETQYF. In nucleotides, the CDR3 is TGTGCCAGCAGCCGCGGGGATTCAGAGACCCAGTACTTC.

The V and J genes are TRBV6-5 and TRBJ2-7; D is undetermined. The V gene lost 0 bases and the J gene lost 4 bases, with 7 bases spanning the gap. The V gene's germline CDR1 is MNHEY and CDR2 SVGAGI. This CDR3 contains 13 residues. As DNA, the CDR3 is TGTGCCAGCAGTTACTCGACCGCGTACGAGCAGTACTTC. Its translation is CASSYSTAYEQYF.

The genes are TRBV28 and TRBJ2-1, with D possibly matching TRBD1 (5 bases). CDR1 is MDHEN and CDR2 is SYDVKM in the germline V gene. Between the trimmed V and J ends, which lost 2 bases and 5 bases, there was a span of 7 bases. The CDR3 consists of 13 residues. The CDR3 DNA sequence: TGTGCCAGCAGTTTAGGACATAACAATGAGCAGTTCTTC. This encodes CASSLGHNNEQFF.

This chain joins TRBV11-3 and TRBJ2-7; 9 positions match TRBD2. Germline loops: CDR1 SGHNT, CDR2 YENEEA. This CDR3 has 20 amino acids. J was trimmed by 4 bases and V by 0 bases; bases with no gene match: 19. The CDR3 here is CASSLEIWDRASGAPYEQYF. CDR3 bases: TGTGCCAGCAGCTTAGAGATATGGGACCGGGCTAGCGGGGCCCCATACGAGCAGTACTTC.

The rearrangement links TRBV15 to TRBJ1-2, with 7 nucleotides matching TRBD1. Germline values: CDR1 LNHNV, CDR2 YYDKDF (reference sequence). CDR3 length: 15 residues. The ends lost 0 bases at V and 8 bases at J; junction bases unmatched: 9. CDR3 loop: CATSRDRAGGNGYTF. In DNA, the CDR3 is TGTGCCACCAGCAGAGACAGGGCAGGGGGGAACGGCTACACCTTC.

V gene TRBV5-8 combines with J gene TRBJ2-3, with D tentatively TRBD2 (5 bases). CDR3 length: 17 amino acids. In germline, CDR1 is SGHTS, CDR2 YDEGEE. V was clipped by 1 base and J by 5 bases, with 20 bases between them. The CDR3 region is CASSLTGGRRILDTQYF. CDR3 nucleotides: TGTGCCAGCAGCTTGACTGGAGGTAGAAGGATATTAGATACGCAGTATTTT.

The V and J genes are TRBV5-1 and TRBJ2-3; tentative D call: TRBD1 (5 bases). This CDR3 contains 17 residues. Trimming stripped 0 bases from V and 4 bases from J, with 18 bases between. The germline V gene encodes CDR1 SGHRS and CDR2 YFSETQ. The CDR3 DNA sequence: TGCGCCAGCAGCTTGGCCGGGTCCGCAGGGATGGCAGATACGCAGTATTTT. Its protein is CASSLAGSAGMADTQYF.

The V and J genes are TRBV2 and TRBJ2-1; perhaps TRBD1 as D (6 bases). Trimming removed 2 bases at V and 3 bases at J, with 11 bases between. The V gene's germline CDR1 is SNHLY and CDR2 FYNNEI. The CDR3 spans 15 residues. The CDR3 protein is CASSERGQLYNEQFF. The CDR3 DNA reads TGTGCCAGCAGTGAAAGGGGACAACTCTACAATGAGCAGTTCTTC.

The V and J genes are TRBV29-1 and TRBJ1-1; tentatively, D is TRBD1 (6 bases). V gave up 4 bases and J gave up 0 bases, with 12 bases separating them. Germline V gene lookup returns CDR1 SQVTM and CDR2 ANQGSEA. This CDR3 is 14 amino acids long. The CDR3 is CSVAGRGLNTEAFF. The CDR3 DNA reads TGCAGCGTTGCGGGCAGGGGATTGAACACTGAAGCTTTCTTT.